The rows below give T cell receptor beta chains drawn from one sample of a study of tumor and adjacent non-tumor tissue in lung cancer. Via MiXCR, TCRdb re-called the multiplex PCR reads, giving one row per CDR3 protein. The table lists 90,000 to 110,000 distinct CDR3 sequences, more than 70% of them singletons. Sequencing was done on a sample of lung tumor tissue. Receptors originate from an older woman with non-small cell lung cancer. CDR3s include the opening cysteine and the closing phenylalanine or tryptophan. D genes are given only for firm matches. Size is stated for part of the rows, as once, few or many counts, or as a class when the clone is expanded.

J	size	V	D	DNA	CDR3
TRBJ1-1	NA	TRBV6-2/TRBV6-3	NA	TGTGCCAGCCCCCCGGATGGGCTCAACACTGAAGCTTTCTTT	CASPPDGLNTEAFF
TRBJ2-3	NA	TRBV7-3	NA	TGTGCCAGCAGCAGAGGGGCGGGAAGGGGCGCAGATACGCAGTATTTT	CASSRGAGRGADTQYF
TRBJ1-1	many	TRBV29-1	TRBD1	TGCAGCGCTCGACAGGGGATGAACACTGAAGCTTTCTTT	CSARQGMNTEAFF
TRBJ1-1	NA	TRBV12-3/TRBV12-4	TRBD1	TGTGCCAGCAGTTTATCCAGGACAGGGGTAGCTGAAGCTCTCTTT	CASSLSRTGVAEALF
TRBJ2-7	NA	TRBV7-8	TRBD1	TGTGCCAGCAGCATAGCGACGGGACAGGGTTCCGAGCAGTACTTC	CASSIATGQGSEQYF
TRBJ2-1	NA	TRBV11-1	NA	TGTGCCAGCAGCTCAAATTACGGTGAGCAGTTGTTC	CASSSNYGEQLF
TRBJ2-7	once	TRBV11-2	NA	TGTGCCGGCAGCTTATCCGGCTCTGAGCAGTACTTC	CAGSLSGSEQYF
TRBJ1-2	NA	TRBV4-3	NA	TGCGCCAGCAGTCAAGAACATGGGGCGCATCATGGCTACACCTTC	CASSQEHGAHHGYTF
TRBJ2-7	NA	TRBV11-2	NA	TGTGGTAGCAGCTTATCCGGCTCCGAGCAGTACTTC	CGSSLSGSEQYF
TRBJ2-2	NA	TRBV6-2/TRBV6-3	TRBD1	TGTGCCAGCACCCATCGAAGAAGCGGGACAGGGGAGCTGCTTTTT	CASTHRRSGTGELLF
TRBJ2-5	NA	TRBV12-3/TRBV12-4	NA	TGTGCCAGCTGTCCCTACGGCGAGAGTGGGGAGACCCAGTACTTC	CASCPYGESGETQYF
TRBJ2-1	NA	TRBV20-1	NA	TGCAGTTGCAGCGGGTCCCGGTACAATGAGCAGTTATTC	CSCSGSRYNEQLF
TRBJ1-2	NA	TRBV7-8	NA	TGTGCCAGCAGCATAGATTCGGGGTTCGAAGGCTACACCTTC	CASSIDSGFEGYTF
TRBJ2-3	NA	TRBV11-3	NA	TGTGCCAGCAGTGGAGATATGCATTATTTT	CASSGDMHYF
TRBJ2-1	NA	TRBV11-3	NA	TGTGCCAGCAGTTTGGGCCCACCAGCACTATCCTACAATGAGCAGTTCTTC	CASSLGPPALSYNEQFF
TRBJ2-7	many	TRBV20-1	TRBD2	TGCAGTGCTAGAGAGCGCGGGAGAGGAAACGAGCAGTACTTC	CSARERGRGNEQYF
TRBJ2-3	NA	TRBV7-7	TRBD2	TGTGCTATCAGCCCCGGACTAGCGTGGGGTCCTAGCACAGATACGCAGTATTTT	CAISPGLAWGPSTDTQYF
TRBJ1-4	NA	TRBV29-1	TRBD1	TGCAGCGTGGAGGACAGGGGATACGAAAAACTGTTTTTT	CSVEDRGYEKLFF
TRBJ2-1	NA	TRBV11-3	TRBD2	TGTACCAGCAGTTTAGAGTTGACTAGCGGGAGCCACTATGAACAGTTCTTC	CTSSLELTSGSHYEQFF
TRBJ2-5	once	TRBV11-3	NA	TGTGCCAGCAGCCTCGTGAGGCACGTATGGGAGGCCCAGTACTTC	CASSLVRHVWEAQYF
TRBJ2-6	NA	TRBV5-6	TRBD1	TGTGCCAGCAGCTATGGACAGGAACTAAACTCTGAGGCCAACATCCTGACTTTC	CASSYGQELNSEANILTF
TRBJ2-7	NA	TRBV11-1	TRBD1	TGTGCCAGCAGCTTGGCGGGACAGGGGGGACCATACGAGCGCTACTTC	CASSLAGQGGPYERYF
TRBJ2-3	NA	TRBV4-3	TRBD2	TGCGCCAGCAACCAAGGGACTAGCGGGGCAGATAGGCACTATTTT	CASNQGTSGADRHYF
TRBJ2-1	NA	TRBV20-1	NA	TGCAGAGCCGATCGGGGACACAATGAGCAGTTCTTC	CRADRGHNEQFF
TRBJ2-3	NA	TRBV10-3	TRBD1	TGTGCCATCAGTGAACGTGGGACAGGTGGTACAGAAACGCAGTACTTT	CAISERGTGGTETQYF
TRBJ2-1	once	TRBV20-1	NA	TGCAATGTTAGAAGGGACCAAAACAATGAGCAGTTCTTC	CNVRRDQNNEQFF
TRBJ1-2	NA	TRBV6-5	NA	TGTGCCTGCAGAGAACTCCGGGGGCATGGGTATGGCTACACCTTC	CACRELRGHGYGYTF
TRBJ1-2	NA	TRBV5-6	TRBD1	TGTGTCAGCGGCCCGGGACAGGGGGCGAGGGGCTACACCTTC	CVSGPGQGARGYTF
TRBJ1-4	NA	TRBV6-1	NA	TGTGCCAGCAATTCGGCGGGGGAGCAGGCTAATGAAAAACCGTTTTTT	CASNSAGEQANEKPFF
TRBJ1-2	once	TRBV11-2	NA	TGTCCCAGTAGCTTAGAGGCCGGAGGGCGGTATGGCTACACCTTC	CPSSLEAGGRYGYTF
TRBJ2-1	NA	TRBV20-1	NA	TGCAGTGCGGGAGAGGAGCAGTTCTTC	CSAGEEQFF
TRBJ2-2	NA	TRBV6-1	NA	TGTGCCGGCAGTGAAGCGCTTCAGAGAACCGGGGGGCTGTTTTTT	CAGSEALQRTGGLFF
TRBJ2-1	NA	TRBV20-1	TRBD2	TGCAGTGCTGGTGTGGCTAGCGGGCTCGATGAGCAGTCCTTC	CSAGVASGLDEQSF
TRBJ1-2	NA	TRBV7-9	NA	TGTGTCAGCAGCGCCGGTTATGGCTACATCTTC	CVSSAGYGYIF
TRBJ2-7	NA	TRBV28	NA	TGTGCCAGCAGGGTCAGTCAAACCTCCTACGAGCAGAACTTC	CASRVSQTSYEQNF
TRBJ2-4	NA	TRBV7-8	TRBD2	TGTGCCAGCAGCTTATACAGCGGGGTGGTCAAGGCCAAAAACATTCAGTACTTC	CASSLYSGVVKAKNIQYF
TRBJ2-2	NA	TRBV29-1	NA	TGCAGCATAGGACTACTCGGGGGGGAGCTGTTTTTT	CSIGLLGGELFF
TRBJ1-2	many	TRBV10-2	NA	TGCGCCAGCAGTGGAGGGGCTCGGGCCTATGGCTACACCTTC	CASSGGARAYGYTF
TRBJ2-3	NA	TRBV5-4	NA	TGTGCCAACAGCTTGGGTTTGCGGGCCTCTGGCACAGATACGCAGTATTTT	CANSLGLRASGTDTQYF
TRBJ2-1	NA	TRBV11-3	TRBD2	TGTGCCAGCAGCTCAGAATTGACTAGCGGGAGTCACAATGAGCAGATCTTC	CASSSELTSGSHNEQIF
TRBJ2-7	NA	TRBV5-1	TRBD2	TGCGCCAACAGCTCCGCGACTAGCGGGGGCTACGAGCAGTACTTC	CANSSATSGGYEQYF
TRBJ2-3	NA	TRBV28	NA	TGTGCCAGCAGTTCACCTGCCCGTCCAGATAGGCAGTATTTT	CASSSPARPDRQYF
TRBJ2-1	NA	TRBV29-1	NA	TGCAGCGTTGTTGAGGGCAGGTCTCACTATAATGAACAGTTCTTC	CSVVEGRSHYNEQFF
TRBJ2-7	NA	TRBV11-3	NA	TGTGTAAGCAGCTTAGATATGGTAACCTACGAGCAGTACTTC	CVSSLDMVTYEQYF
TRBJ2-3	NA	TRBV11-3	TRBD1	TGTGCCAGCAGCCTATCCAGGACAGGGGGCGCGGATACGCAGTATTTT	CASSLSRTGGADTQYF
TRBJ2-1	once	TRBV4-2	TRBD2	TGTGCCAGCAGCCAAGAAGGGCTAGCGGGAGACAATGAGCAGTTCTTC	CASSQEGLAGDNEQFF
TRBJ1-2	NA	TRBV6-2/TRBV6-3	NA	TGTGCCAGCAGTGCATACGACGGGGCCGGGGGTTACACCTTC	CASSAYDGAGGYTF
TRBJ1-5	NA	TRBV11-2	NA	TGTGCCAGCAGCTTGGAGGGGGGCCAGCCCCAGCAATTT	CASSLEGGQPQQF
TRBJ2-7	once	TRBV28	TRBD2	TGTGCCATCAGTTTTCAGGGAGGGGTCAGCTACGAGCAGTACTTC	CAISFQGGVSYEQYF
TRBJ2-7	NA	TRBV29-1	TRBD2	TGCAGCGTCACAGGGGGACTAGCGGGCGATTACGAGCAGTATTTC	CSVTGGLAGDYEQYF
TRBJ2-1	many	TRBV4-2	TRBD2	TGTGCCAGCAGGCTTAGAGCGGGAGGCCACAATGAGCAGTTCTTC	CASRLRAGGHNEQFF